Given below is one T cell receptor beta chain in context. Its antigen is currently unknown. 13 Jbeta primers and 60 Vbeta primers were used for the PCR. Sequencing used immunoSEQ multiplex PCR; TCRdb keeps in-frame clones, though not all of them. The top ten hold 5.5% to 6.5% of the sample, which has tens of thousands of clones, approximately 68% seen once. This record comes from a study of cytomegalovirus exposure and HLA in healthy donors. Study-wide results and caveats: The authors judged a highly shared variant cluster likely a sequencing artifact.

CDR1 is SGHNT, CDR2 YYREEE, per germline (reference sequence). This CDR3 comprises 15 residues. The V end was cut by 0 bases, the J end by 2 bases, with 9 bases between. J is TRBJ2-1 and V is TRBV5-4, with D possibly being TRBD2 (5 bases). The sequenced sample was PBMCs. The receptor comes from a boy aged 10-17 years in good health and CMV-seropositive. DNA of the CDR3: TGTGCCAGCAGCTTGGTGGCGACTACCTACAATGAGCAGTTCTTC. This codes for CASSLVATTYNEQFF. The full variable domain, in which reference TRBV5-4 and TRBJ2-1 provide the parts outside the CDR3, is ETGVTQSPTHLIKTRGQQVTLRCSSQSGHNTVSWYQQALGQGPQFIFQYYREEENGRGNFPPRFSGLQFPNYSSELNVNALELDDSALYLCASSLVATTYNEQFFGPGTRLTVL.